These T cell receptor beta chains were read from a single sample in a study of Ad26.COV2.S vaccination and SARS-CoV-2 variants. TCRdb keeps only in-frame clones here, not all; method: immunoSEQ multiplex PCR. This sample has around 340,000 clones, with less than 90% found just once. The starting material was peripheral blood, obtained in a trial of Ad26.COV2.S vaccine versus placebo. Receptor source: a person aged 18 to 59 who received the Ad26.COV2.S COVID-19 vaccine or a placebo. The CDR3 runs from the conserved cysteine through the conserved F or W. Each record gives: V gene, D gene, clone size, J gene, CDR3 length, CDR3 DNA, CDR3 protein. The D gene is left open where the match is weak. Not every row has a clone size; where given, it reads once, few, many or a size class.

V: TRBV4-3
D: NA
size: NA
J: TRBJ1-1
length: 13
DNA: TGCGCCAGCAGCCCTGGGGGGCCTTTTGAAGCTTTCTTT
CDR3: CASSPGGPFEAFF

V: TRBV4-1
D: NA
size: NA
J: TRBJ1-4
length: 15
DNA: TGCGCCAGCAGCCCTCGGGGGGGAACTAATGAAAAACTGTTTTTT
CDR3: CASSPRGGTNEKLFF

V: TRBV7-9
D: NA
size: NA
J: TRBJ1-3
length: 14
DNA: TGTGCCAGCAGTCAACTGAGCTCTGGAAACACCATATATTTT
CDR3: CASSQLSSGNTIYF

V: TRBV28
D: NA
size: NA
J: TRBJ1-1
length: 13
DNA: TGTGCCAGCAGCCTCCTGGCAAACACTGAAGCTTTCTTT
CDR3: CASSLLANTEAFF

V: TRBV6-5
D: NA
size: once
J: TRBJ1-4
length: 15
DNA: TGTGCCAGCAGTTACTCGACGGGGCCAAATGAAAAACTGTTTTTT
CDR3: CASSYSTGPNEKLFF

V: TRBV6-6
D: NA
size: NA
J: TRBJ1-3
length: 15
DNA: TGTGCCAGCAGGGGCCTCAGAAACTCTGGAAACACCATATATTTT
CDR3: CASRGLRNSGNTIYF

V: TRBV5-5
D: TRBD1
size: NA
J: TRBJ1-2
length: 14
DNA: TGTGCCAGCCATAGGACAGGTAGTACCTATGGCTACACCTTC
CDR3: CASHRTGSTYGYTF

V: TRBV4-3
D: NA
size: NA
J: TRBJ2-2
length: 15
DNA: TGCGCCAGCAGCCGTCGAGCGGGGAACACCGGGGAGCTGTTTTTT
CDR3: CASSRRAGNTGELFF

V: TRBV28
D: NA
size: NA
J: TRBJ2-7
length: 12
DNA: TGTGCCAGCAGCCCGACGGATAAGGAGCAGTACTTC
CDR3: CASSPTDKEQYF

V: TRBV5-4
D: NA
size: NA
J: TRBJ2-7
length: 14
DNA: TGTGCCAGCAGCTTGTTGAGCGGGCACTACGAGCAGTACTTC
CDR3: CASSLLSGHYEQYF

V: TRBV5-1
D: NA
size: NA
J: TRBJ2-1
length: 17
DNA: TGCGCCAGCAGCTCCCGGGGAGGCGGGATGACCTACAATGAGCAGTTCTTC
CDR3: CASSSRGGGMTYNEQFF

V: TRBV6-5
D: TRBD1
size: NA
J: TRBJ1-5
length: 15
DNA: TGTGCCAGCAGCCCCGGGACAGGTCTAAATCAGCCCCAGCATTTT
CDR3: CASSPGTGLNQPQHF

V: TRBV30
D: NA
size: NA
J: TRBJ1-2
length: 12
DNA: TGTGCCTGGAGTTTACCGGGCGGTGGCTACACCTTC
CDR3: CAWSLPGGGYTF

V: TRBV5-6
D: NA
size: NA
J: TRBJ1-2
length: 12
DNA: TGTGCCAGCAGCTTGGACAACTATGGCTACACCTTC
CDR3: CASSLDNYGYTF

V: TRBV5-4
D: NA
size: NA
J: TRBJ2-3
length: 11
DNA: TGTGCCAGCAGACTGAGAGATACGCAGTATTTT
CDR3: CASRLRDTQYF

V: TRBV18
D: NA
size: NA
J: TRBJ1-5
length: 14
DNA: TGTGCCAGCTCACCGGTACAGGGCAATCAGCCCCAGCATTTT
CDR3: CASSPVQGNQPQHF

V: TRBV30
D: TRBD1
size: NA
J: TRBJ2-5
length: 13
DNA: TGTGCCTGGGGGACAGGTGGGTGGGAGACCCAGTACTTC
CDR3: CAWGTGGWETQYF

V: TRBV6-2/TRBV6-3
D: NA
size: NA
J: TRBJ2-7
length: 13
DNA: TGTGCCAGCAGTTCCCACAACTCCTACGAGCAGTACTTC
CDR3: CASSSHNSYEQYF

V: TRBV2
D: TRBD1
size: NA
J: TRBJ2-2
length: 15
DNA: TGTGCCAGCATCCCCGGGACAGTGAACACCGGGGAGCTGTTTTTT
CDR3: CASIPGTVNTGELFF

V: TRBV7-9
D: NA
size: NA
J: TRBJ2-7
length: 14
DNA: TGTGCCAGCAGCTTAGACAAATCATGGGACGAGCAGTACTTC
CDR3: CASSLDKSWDEQYF

V: TRBV7-9
D: TRBD1
size: NA
J: TRBJ1-1
length: 17
DNA: TGTGCCAGCAGATTTACCGGGACAGGTGATTGGGTCTCTGAAGCTTTCTTT
CDR3: CASRFTGTGDWVSEAFF

V: TRBV29-1
D: NA
size: NA
J: TRBJ1-2
length: 11
DNA: TGCAGCGTTGCGGATAACTATGGCTACACCTTC
CDR3: CSVADNYGYTF

V: TRBV7-2
D: NA
size: NA
J: TRBJ1-4
length: 15
DNA: TGTGCCAGCAGCTTAGGGGGGCTGGCTAATGAAAAACTGTTTTTT
CDR3: CASSLGGLANEKLFF

V: TRBV19
D: NA
size: once
J: TRBJ2-3
length: 13
DNA: TGTGCCAGTAGTATTTTTGGGGAAGATACGCAGTATTTT
CDR3: CASSIFGEDTQYF